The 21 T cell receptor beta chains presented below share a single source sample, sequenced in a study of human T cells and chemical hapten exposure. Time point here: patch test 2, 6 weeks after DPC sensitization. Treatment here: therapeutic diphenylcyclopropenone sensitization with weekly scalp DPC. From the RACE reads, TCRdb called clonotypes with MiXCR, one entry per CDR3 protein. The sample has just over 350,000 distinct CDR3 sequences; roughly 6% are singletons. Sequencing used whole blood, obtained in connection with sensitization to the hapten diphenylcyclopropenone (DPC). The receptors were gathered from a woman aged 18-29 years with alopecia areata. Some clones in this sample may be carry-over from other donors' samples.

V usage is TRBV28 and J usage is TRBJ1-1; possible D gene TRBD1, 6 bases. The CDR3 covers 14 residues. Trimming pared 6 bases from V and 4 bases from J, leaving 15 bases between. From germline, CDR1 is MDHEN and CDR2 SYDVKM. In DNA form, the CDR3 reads TGTGCCAGCAGAAGAATGACAGGATCCACTGAAGCTTTCTTT. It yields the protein CASRRMTGSTEAFF.

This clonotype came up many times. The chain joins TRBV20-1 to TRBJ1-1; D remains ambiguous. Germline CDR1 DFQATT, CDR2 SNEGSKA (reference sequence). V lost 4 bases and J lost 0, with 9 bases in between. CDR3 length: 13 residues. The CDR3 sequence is CSATQNMNTEAFF. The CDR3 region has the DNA TGCAGTGCTACGCAGAATATGAACACTGAAGCTTTCTTT.

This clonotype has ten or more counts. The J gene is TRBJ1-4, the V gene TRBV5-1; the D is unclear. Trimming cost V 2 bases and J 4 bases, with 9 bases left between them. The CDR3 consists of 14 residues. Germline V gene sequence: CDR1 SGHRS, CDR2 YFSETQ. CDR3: CASSFGEFNEKLFF. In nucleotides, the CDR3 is TGCGCCAGCAGCTTTGGAGAGTTTAATGAAAAACTGTTTTTT.

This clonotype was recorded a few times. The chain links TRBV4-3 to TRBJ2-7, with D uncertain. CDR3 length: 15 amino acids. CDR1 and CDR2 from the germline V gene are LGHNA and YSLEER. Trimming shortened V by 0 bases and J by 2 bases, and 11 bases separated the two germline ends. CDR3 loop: CASSQDRAGPYEQYF. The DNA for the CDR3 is TGCGCCAGCAGCCAAGATCGAGCAGGCCCCTACGAGCAGTACTTC.

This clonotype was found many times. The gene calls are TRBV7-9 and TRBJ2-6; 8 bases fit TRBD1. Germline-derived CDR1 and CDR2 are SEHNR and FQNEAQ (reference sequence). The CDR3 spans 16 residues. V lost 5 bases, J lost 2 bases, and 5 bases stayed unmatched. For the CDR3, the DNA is TGTGCCAGCAGCGCGGACAGGGTCACTGGGGCCAACGTCCTGACTTTC. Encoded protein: CASSADRVTGANVLTF.

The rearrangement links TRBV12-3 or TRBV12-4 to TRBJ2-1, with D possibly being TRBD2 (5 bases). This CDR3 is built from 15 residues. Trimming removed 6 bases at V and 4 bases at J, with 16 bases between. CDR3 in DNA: TGTGCCAGCAGGCCGACTATCGGGCCTTACAATGAGCAGTTCTTC. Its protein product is CASRPTIGPYNEQFF.

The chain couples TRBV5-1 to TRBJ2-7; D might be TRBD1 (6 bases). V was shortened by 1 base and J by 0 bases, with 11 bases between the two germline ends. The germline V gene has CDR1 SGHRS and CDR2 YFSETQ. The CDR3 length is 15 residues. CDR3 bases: TGCGCCAGCAGCTTGAGGGGGAGTTCCTCCTACGAGCAGTACTTC. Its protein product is CASSLRGSSSYEQYF.

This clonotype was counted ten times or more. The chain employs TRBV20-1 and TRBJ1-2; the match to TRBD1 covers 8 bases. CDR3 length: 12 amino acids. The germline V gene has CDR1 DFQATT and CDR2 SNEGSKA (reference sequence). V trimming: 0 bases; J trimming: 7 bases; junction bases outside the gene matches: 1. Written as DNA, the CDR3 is TGCAGTGCTAGAGATGGACAGGGTGGCTACACCTTC. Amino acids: CSARDGQGGYTF.

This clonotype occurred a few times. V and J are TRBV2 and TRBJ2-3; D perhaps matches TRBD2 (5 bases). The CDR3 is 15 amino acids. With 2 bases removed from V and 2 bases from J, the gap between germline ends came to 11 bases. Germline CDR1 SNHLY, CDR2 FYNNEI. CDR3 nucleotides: TGTGCCAGCAGTGAAAGCGCCGACTACACAGATACGCAGTATTTT. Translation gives CASSESADYTDTQYF.

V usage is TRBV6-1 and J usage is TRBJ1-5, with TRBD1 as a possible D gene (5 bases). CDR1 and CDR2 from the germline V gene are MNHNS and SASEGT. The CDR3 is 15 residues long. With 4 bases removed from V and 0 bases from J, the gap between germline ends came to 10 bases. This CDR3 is CASSGGLYSNQPQHF. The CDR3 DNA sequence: TGTGCCAGCAGTGGGGGACTTTATAGCAATCAGCCCCAGCATTTT.

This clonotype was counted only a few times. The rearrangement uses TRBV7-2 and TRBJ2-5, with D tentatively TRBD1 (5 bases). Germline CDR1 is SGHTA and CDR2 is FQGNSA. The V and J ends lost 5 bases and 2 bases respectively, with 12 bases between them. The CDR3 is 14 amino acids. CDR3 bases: TGTGCCAGCAGCGCGGACATGGTTCAAGAGACCCAGTACTTC. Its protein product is CASSADMVQETQYF.

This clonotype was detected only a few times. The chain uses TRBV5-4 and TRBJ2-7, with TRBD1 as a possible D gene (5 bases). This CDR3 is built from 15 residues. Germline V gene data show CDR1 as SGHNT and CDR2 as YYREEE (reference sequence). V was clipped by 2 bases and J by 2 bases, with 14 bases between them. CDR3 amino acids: CASSLGQGSAYEQYF. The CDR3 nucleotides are TGTGCCAGCAGCTTAGGTCAGGGCAGCGCCTACGAGCAGTACTTC.

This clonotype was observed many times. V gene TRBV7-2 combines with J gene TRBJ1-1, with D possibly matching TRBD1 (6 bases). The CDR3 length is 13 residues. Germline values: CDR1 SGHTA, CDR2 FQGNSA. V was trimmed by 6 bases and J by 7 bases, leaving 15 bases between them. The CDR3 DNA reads TGTGCCAGCAGGCTAGAGGGGGGAGTTGAAGCTTTCTTT. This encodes CASRLEGGVEAFF.

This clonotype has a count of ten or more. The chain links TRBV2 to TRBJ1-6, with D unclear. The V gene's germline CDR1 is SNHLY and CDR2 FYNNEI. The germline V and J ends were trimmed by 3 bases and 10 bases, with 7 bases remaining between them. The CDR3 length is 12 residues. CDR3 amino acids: CASSETESPLHF. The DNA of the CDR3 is TGTGCCAGCAGTGAGACGGAATCACCCCTCCACTTT.

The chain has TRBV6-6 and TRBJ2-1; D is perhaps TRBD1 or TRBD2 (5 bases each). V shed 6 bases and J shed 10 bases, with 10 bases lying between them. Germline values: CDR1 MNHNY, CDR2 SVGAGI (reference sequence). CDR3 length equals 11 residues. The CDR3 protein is CASSQEGEQFF. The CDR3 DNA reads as TGTGCCAGCAGCCAAGAGGGGGAGCAGTTCTTC.

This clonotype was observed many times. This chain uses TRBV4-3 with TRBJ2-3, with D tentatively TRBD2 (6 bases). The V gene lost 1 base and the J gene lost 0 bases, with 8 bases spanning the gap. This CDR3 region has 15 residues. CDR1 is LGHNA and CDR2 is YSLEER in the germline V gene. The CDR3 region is CASSQAGTSTDTQYF. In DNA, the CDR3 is TGCGCCAGCAGCCAAGCCGGGACTAGCACAGATACGCAGTATTTT.

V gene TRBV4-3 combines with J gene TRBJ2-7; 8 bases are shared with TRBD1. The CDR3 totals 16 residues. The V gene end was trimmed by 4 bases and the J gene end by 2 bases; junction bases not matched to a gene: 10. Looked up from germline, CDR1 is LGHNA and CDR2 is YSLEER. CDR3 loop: CASSPTTGQGPYEQYF. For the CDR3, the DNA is TGCGCCAGCAGCCCTACTACTGGACAGGGTCCCTACGAGCAGTACTTC.

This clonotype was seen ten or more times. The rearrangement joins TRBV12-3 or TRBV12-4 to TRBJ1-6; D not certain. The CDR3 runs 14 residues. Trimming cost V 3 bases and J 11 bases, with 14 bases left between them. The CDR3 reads CASSFTRSMPPLHF. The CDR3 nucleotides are TGTGCCAGCAGTTTCACACGGTCCATGCCACCCCTCCACTTT.

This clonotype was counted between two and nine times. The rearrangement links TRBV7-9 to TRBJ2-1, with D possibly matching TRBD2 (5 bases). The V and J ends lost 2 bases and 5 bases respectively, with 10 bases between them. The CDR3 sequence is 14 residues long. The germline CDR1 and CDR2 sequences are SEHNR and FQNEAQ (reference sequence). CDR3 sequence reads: CASSLSGFHNEQFF. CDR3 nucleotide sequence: TGTGCCAGCAGCTTAAGCGGTTTCCACAATGAGCAGTTCTTC.

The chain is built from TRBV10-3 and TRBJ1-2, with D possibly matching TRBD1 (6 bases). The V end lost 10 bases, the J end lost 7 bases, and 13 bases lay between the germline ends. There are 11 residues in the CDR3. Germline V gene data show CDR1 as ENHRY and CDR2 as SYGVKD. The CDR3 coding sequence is TGTGCCACCCAAGGGGGAGGTGGCTACACCTTC. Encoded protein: CATQGGGGYTF.

The CDR3 nucleotides read TGTGCCAGCAGCAAAGGGGGGTCGATACAGCTGGCAAAAGAGACCCAGTACTTC. Translation: CASSKGGSIQLAKETQYF. V usage is TRBV21-1 and J usage is TRBJ2-5; the table's D gene call, TRBD1, was not cross checked with the DNA. TRBV21-1 is a known pseudogene. The CDR3 covers 18 residues.